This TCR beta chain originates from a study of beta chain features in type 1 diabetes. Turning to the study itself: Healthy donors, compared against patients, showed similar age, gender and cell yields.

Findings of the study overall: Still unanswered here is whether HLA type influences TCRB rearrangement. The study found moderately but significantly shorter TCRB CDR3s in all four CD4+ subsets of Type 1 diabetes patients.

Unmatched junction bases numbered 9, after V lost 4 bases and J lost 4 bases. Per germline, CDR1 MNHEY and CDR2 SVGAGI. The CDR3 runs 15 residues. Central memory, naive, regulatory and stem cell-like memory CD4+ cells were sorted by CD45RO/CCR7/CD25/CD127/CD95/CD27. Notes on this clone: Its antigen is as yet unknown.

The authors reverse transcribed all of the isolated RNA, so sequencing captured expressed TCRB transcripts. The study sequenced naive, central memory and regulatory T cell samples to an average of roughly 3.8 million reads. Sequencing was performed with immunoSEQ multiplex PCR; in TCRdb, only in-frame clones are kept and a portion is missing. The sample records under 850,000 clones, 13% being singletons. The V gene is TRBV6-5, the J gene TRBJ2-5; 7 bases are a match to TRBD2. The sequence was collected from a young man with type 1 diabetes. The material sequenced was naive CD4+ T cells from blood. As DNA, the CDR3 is TGTGCCAGCAGTTCACCAGCGGGGCGTGGAGAGACCCAGTACTTC. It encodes CASSSPAGRGETQYF.